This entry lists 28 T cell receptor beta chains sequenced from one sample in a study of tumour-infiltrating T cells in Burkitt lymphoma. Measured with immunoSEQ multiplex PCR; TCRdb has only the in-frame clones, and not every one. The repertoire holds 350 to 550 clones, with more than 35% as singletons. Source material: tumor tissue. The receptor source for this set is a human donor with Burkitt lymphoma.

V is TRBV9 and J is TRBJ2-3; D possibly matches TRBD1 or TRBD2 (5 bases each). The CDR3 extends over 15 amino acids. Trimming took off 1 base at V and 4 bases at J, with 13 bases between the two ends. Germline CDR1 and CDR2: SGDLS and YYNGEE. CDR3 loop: CASSVQGQGPDTQYF. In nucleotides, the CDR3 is TGTGCCAGCAGCGTACAGGGCCAGGGACCAGATACGCAGTATTTT.

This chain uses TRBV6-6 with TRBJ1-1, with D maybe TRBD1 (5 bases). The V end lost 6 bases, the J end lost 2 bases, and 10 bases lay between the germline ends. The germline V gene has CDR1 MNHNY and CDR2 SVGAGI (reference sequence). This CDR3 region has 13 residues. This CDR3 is CASSWGLNTEAFF. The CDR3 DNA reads TGTGCCAGCAGCTGGGGACTAAACACTGAAGCTTTCTTT.

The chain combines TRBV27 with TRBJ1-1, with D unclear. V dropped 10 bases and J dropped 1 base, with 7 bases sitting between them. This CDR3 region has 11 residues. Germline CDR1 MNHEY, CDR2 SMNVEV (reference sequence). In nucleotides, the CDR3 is TGTGCCACCCACCGGAACACTGAAGCTTTCTTT. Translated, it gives CATHRNTEAFF.

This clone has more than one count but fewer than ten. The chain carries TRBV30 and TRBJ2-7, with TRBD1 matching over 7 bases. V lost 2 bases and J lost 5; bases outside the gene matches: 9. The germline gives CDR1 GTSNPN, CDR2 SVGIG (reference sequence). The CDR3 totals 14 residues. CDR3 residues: CAWSLLTGQNEQYF. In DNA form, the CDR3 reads TGTGCCTGGAGTCTTCTGACAGGGCAAAACGAGCAGTACTTC.

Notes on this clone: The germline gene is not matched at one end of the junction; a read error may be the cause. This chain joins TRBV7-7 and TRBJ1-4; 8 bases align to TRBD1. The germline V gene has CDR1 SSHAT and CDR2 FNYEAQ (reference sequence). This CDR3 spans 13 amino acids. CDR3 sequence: CASSQDRGEKLFF. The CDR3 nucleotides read TGTGCTAGCAGCCAAGACAGGGGCGAAAAACTGTTTTTT. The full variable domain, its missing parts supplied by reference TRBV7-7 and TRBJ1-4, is GAGVSQSPRYKVTKRGQDVTLRCDPISSHATLYWYQQALGQGPEFLTYFNYEAQPDKSGLPSDRFSAERPEGSISTLTIQRTEQRDSAMYRCASSQDRGEKLFFGSGTQLSVL.

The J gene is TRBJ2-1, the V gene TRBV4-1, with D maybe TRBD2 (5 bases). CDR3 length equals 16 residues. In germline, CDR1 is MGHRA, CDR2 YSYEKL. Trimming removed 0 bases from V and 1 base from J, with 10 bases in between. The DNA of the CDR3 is TGCGCCAGCAGCCAAGATAGCGTAGCGTCCTACAATGAGCAGTTCTTC. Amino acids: CASSQDSVASYNEQFF.

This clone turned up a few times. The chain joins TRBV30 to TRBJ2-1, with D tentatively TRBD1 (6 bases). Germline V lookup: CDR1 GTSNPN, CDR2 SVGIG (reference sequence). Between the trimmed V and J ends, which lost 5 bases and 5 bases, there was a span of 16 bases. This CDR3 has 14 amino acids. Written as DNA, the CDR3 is TGTGCCTGGCAGGGAATCGGACAGAACAATGAGCAGTTCTTC. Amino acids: CAWQGIGQNNEQFF.

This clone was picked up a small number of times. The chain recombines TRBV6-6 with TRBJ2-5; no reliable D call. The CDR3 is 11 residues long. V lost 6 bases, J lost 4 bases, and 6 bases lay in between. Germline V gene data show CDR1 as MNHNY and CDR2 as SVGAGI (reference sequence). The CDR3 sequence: CASSTGETQYF. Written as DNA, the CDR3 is TGTGCCAGCAGCACCGGAGAGACCCAGTACTTC.

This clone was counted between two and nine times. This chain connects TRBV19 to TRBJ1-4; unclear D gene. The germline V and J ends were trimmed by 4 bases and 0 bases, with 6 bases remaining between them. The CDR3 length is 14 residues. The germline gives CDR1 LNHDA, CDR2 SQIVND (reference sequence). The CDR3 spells CASSTGATNEKLFF. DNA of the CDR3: TGTGCCAGTAGTACCGGAGCAACTAATGAAAAACTGTTTTTT.

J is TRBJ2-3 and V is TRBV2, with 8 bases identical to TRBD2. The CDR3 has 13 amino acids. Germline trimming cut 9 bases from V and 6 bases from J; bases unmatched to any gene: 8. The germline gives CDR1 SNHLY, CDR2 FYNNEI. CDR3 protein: CASGLAQGDTQYF. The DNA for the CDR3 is TGTGCCAGTGGACTAGCCCAAGGGGATACGCAGTATTTT.

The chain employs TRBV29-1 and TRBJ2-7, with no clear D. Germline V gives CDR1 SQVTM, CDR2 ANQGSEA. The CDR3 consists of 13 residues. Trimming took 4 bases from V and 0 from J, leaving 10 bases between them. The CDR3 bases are TGCAGCGTTGTGGGTCAGGACTCCTACGAGCAGTACTTC. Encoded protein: CSVVGQDSYEQYF.

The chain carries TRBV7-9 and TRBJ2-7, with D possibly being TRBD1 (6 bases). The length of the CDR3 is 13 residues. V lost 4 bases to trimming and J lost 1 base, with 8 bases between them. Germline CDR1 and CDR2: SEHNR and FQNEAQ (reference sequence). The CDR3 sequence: CASSSGESYEQYF. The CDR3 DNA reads TGTGCCAGCAGCTCAGGGGAATCCTACGAGCAGTACTTC. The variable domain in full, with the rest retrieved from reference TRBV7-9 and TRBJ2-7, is DTGVSQNPRHKITKRGQNVTFRCDPISEHNRLYWYRQTLGQGPEFLTYFQNEAQLEKSRLLSDRFSAERPKGSFSTLEIQRTEQGDSAMYLCASSSGESYEQYFGPGTRLTVT.

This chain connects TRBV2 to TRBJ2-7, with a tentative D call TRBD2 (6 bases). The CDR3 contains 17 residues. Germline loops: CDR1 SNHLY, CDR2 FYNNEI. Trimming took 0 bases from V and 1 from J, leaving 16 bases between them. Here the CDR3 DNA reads TGTGCCAGCAGTGAAGCGGCGTCCGGGACTGCTTCCTACGAGCAGTACTTC. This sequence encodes CASSEAASGTASYEQYF.

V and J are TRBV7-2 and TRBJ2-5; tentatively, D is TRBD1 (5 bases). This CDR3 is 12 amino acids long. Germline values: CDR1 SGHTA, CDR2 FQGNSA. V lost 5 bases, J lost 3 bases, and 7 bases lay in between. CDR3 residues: CASSTREETQYF. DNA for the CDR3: TGTGCCAGCAGCACCAGGGAAGAGACCCAGTACTTC.

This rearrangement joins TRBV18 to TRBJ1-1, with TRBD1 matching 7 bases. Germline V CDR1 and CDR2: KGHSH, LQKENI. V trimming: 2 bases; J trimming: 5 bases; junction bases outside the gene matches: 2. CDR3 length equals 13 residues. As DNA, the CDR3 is TGTGCCAGCTCACCAAGGGGGCTTACTGAAGCTTTCTTT. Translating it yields CASSPRGLTEAFF.

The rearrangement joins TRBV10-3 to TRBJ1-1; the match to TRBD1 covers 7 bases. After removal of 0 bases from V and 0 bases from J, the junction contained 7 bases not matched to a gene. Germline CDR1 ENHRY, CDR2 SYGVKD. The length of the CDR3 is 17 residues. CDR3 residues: CAISESPGQLMNTEAFF. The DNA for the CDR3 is TGTGCCATCAGTGAGTCGCCGGGACAGCTAATGAACACTGAAGCTTTCTTT.

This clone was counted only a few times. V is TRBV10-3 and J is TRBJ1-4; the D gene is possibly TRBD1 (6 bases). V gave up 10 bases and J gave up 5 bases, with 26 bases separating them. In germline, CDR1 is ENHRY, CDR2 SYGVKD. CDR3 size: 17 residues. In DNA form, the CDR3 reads TGTGCCACCAGCCATGACAGGACCACAGTGTTCAATGAAAAACTGTTTTTT. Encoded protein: CATSHDRTTVFNEKLFF.

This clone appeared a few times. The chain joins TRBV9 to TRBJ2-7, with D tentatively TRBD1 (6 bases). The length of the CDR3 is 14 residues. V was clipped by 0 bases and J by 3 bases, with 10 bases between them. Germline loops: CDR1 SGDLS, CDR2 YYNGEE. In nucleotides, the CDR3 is TGTGCCAGCAGCGTAGGGGACACCAACTACGAGCAGTACTTC. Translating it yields CASSVGDTNYEQYF. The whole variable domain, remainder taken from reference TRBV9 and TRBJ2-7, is DSGVTQTPKHLITATGQRVTLRCSPRSGDLSVYWYQQSLDQGLQFLIQYYNGEERAKGNILERFSAQQFPDLHSELNLSSLELGDSALYFCASSVGDTNYEQYFGPGTRLTVT.

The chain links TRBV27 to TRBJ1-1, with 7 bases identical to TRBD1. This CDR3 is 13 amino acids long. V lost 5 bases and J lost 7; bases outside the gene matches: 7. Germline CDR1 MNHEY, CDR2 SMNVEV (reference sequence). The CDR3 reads CASSPTGADEAFF. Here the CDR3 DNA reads TGTGCCAGCAGTCCAACAGGGGCGGATGAAGCTTTCTTT.

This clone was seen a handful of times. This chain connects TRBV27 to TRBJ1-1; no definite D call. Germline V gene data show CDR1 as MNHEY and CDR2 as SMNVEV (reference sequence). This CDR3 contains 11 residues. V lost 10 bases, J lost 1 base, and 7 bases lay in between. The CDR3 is CATHKNTEAFF. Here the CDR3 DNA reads TGTGCCACCCACAAGAACACTGAAGCTTTCTTT.

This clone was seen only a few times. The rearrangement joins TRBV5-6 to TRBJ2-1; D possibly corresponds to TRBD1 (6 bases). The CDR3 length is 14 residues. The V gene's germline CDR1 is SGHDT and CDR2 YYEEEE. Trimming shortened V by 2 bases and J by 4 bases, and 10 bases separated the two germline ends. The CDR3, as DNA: TGTGCCAGCAGCTTAGGACAGCCGTACAATGAGCAGTTCTTC. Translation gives CASSLGQPYNEQFF.

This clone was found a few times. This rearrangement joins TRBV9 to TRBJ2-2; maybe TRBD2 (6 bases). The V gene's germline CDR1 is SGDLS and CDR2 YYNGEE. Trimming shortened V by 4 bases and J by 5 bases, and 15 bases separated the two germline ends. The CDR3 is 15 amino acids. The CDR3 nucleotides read TGTGCCAGCAGCCTTGAGGGAGGAGGTACCGGGGAGCTGTTTTTT. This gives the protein CASSLEGGGTGELFF.

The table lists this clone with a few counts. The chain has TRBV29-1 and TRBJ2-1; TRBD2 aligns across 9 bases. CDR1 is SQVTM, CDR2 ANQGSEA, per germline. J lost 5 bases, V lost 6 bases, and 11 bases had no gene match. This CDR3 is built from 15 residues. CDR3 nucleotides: TGCAGCGTAGGGCTCCCGGCTAGCGGGAACAATGAGCAGTTCTTC. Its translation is CSVGLPASGNNEQFF.

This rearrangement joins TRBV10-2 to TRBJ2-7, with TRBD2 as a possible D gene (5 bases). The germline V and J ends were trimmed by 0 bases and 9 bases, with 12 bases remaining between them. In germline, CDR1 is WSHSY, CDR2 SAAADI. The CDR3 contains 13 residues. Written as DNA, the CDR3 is TGCGCCAGCAGTGAGTCTCTAGCAACTCGGCAGTACTTC. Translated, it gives CASSESLATRQYF.

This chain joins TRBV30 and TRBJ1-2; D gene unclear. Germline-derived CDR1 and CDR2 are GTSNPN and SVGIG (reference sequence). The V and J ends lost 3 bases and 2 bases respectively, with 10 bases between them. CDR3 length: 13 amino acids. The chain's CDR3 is CAWRSDGNYGYTF. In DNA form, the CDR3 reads TGTGCCTGGAGGTCCGACGGCAACTATGGCTACACCTTC.

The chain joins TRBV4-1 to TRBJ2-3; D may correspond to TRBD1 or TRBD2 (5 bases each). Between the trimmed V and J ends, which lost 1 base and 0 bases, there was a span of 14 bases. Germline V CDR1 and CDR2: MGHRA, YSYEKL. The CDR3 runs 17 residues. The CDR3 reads CASSQVPDRDSTDTQYF. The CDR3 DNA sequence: TGCGCCAGCAGCCAAGTTCCTGACCGGGACAGCACAGATACGCAGTATTTT.

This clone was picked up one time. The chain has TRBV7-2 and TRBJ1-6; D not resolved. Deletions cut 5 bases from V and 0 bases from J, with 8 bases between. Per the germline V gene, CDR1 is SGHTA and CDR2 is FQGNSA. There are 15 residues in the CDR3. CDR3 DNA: TGTGCCAGCAGCCCGGTAGCCTCCTATAATTCACCCCTCCACTTT. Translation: CASSPVASYNSPLHF.

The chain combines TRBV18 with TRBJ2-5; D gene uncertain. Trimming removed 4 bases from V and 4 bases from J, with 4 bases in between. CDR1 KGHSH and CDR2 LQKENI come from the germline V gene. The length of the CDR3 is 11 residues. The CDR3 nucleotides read TGTGCCAGCTCACTAGGAGAGACCCAGTACTTC. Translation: CASSLGETQYF.